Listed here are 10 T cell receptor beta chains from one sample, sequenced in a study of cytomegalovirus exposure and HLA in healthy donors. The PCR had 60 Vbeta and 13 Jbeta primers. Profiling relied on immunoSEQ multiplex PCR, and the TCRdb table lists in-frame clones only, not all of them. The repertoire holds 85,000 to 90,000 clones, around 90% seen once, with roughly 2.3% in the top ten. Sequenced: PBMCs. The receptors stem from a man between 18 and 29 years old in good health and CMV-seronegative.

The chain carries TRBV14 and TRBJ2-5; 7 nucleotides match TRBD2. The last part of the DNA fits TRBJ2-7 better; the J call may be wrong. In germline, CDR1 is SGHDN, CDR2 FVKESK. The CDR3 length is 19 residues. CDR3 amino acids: CASSQSYSGNRGPLYEQYF. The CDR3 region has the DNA TGTGCCAGCAGCCAATCTTACAGCGGGAATAGAGGGCCTTTGTACGAGCAGTACTTC.

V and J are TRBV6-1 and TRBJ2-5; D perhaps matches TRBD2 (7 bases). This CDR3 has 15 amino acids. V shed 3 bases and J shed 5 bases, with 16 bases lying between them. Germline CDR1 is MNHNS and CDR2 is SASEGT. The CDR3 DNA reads TGTGCCAGCAGTGACATAGGGGGGGTCGGGGAGACCCAGTACTTC. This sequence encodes CASSDIGGVGETQYF.

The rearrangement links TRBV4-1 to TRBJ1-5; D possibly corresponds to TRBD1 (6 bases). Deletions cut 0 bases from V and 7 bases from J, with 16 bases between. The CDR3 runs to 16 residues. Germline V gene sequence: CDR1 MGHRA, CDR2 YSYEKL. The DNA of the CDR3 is TGCGCCAGCAGCCAAGAGGGGAGGGTGAGGGGGCAGCCCCAGCATTTT. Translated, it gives CASSQEGRVRGQPQHF.

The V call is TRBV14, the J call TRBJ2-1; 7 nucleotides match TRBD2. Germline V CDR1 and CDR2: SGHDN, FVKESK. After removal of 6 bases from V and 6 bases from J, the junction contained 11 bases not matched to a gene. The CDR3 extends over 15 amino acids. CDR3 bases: TGTGCCAGCAGTTACCGCGGGAGAGTGGTCAATGAGCAGTTCTTC. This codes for CASSYRGRVVNEQFF.

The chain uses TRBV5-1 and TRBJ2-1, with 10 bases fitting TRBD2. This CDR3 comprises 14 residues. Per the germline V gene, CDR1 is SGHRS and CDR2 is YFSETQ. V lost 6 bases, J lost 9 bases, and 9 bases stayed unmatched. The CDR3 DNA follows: TGCGCCAGCAAACGGCTAGCGGGAGCGGGTGAGCAGTTCTTC. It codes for CASKRLAGAGEQFF.

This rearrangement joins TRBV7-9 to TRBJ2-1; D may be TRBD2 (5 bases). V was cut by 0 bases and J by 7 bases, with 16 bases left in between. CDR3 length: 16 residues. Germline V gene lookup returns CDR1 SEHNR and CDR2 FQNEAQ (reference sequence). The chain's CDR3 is CASSLAGVRMPNEQFF. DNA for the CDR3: TGTGCCAGCAGCTTAGCCGGGGTCAGGATGCCAAATGAGCAGTTCTTC.

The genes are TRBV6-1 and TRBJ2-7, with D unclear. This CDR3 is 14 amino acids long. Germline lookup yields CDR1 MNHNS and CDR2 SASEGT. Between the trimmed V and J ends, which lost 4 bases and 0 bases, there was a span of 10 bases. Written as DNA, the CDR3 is TGTGCCAGCAGTGCGAATCTACCCTCCTACGAGCAGTACTTC. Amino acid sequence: CASSANLPSYEQYF.

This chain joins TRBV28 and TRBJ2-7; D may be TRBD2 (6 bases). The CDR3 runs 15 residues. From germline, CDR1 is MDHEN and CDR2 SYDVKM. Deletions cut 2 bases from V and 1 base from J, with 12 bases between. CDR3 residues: CASSLVSGLSYEQYF. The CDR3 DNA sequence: TGTGCCAGCAGTTTAGTCAGCGGGCTATCCTACGAGCAGTACTTC.

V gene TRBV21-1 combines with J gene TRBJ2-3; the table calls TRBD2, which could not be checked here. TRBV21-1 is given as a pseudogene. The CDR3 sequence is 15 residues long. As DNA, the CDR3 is TGTGCCAGCAGCAAAGCCCAGCGGGAGATAGATACGCAGTATTTT. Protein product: CASSKAQREIDTQYF.

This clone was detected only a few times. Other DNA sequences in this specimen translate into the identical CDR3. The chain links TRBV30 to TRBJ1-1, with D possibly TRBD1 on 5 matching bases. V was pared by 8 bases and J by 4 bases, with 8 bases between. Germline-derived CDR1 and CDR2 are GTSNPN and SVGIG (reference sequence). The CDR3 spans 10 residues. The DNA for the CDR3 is TGTGCCCTGGGGCTCACTGAAGCTTTCTTT. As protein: CALGLTEAFF.